A single sample gave rise to the 8 T cell receptor beta chains below, sequenced in a study of T-cell reconstitution after alpha-beta-depleted transplantation in children. Unique molecular identifiers were incorporated when the TCRbeta library was constructed. TCRdb used MiXCR to reprocess the PCR reads, holding one entry per CDR3 protein. The sample lists fewer than 550,000 distinct CDR3 sequences; over 9.5% were seen once. This specimen consisted of PBMCs, obtained before TCRalphabeta/CD19-depleted stem cell transplant. The receptor source for this set is a child aged 2-15 years with inherited bone marrow failure, due to receive a stem cell transplant.

This clonotype has ten or more counts. V usage is TRBV10-3 and J usage is TRBJ1-2; 7 bases fit TRBD1. Germline lookup yields CDR1 ENHRY and CDR2 SYGVKD. Trimming cost V 7 bases and J 5 bases; bases outside gene matches: 10. CDR3 size: 14 residues. The CDR3 sequence: CAITGSGGPYGYTF. CDR3 bases: TGTGCCATCACGGGGTCAGGGGGGCCTTATGGCTACACCTTC.

This clonotype was seen repeatedly, ten times or more. The chain combines TRBV28 with TRBJ2-6; the D is unclear. V dropped 4 bases and J dropped 0 bases, with 10 bases sitting between them. The CDR3 length is 16 residues. CDR1 is MDHEN, CDR2 SYDVKM, per germline. CDR3 in amino acids: CASSSGPISGANVLTF. The CDR3 coding sequence is TGTGCCAGCAGTTCTGGACCGATCTCTGGGGCCAACGTCCTGACTTTC.

This clonotype was detected a few times. This rearrangement joins TRBV4-2 to TRBJ1-6; D is ambiguous. Germline assignment: CDR1 LGHNA and CDR2 YNFKEQ. CDR3 length: 12 amino acids. The V gene lost 0 bases and the J gene lost 10 bases, with 4 bases spanning the gap. The CDR3 DNA reads TGTGCCAGCAGCCAAGAGGGATCACCCCTCCACTTT. Translated: CASSQEGSPLHF.

The chain joins TRBV20-1 to TRBJ2-1; weak D call: TRBD2 (5 bases). The V gene lost 4 bases and the J gene lost 8 bases, with 9 bases spanning the gap. This CDR3 is 11 amino acids long. From germline, CDR1 is DFQATT and CDR2 SNEGSKA (reference sequence). CDR3 coding DNA: TGCAGTGCTACCGGAGCGGATGAGCAGTTCTTC. Translating it yields CSATGADEQFF.

This clonotype was seen only once. The chain recombines TRBV6-2 or TRBV6-3 with TRBJ2-3; D is undetermined. With 4 bases removed from V and 3 bases from J, the gap between germline ends came to 11 bases. CDR1 MNHEY and CDR2 SVGEGT come from the germline V gene. CDR3 length equals 14 residues. The CDR3 protein is CASSCSNPTDTQYF. The DNA of the CDR3 is TGTGCCAGCAGTTGCTCAAACCCAACAGATACGCAGTATTTT.

This clonotype came up many times. V is TRBV27 and J is TRBJ2-5; 7 nucleotides line up with TRBD1. The ends lost 8 bases at V and 3 bases at J; junction bases unmatched: 6. From germline, CDR1 is MNHEY and CDR2 SMNVEV (reference sequence). The CDR3 is 13 residues long. CDR3 loop: CASRTGQEETQYF. For the CDR3, the DNA is TGTGCCAGCCGAACTGGACAGGAAGAGACCCAGTACTTC.

The sample holds many counts of this clonotype. The J gene is TRBJ2-3, the V gene TRBV12-3 or TRBV12-4; 9 bases are a match to TRBD2. This CDR3 has 14 residues. Trimming removed 7 bases from V and 3 bases from J; junction bases left unmatched: 5. The CDR3 loop reads CASTPGLATDTQYF. DNA for the CDR3: TGTGCCAGCACCCCAGGACTAGCGACAGATACGCAGTATTTT.

Many counts were recorded for this clonotype. This rearrangement joins TRBV6-5 to TRBJ2-1; D call uncertain. The CDR3 has 13 amino acids. Germline assignment: CDR1 MNHEY and CDR2 SVGAGI. V was clipped by 0 bases and J by 3 bases, with 3 bases between them. The CDR3 DNA reads as TGTGCCAGCAGTTACTCGGACTACAATGAGCAGTTCTTC. It yields the protein CASSYSDYNEQFF.